The entry below gives a single T cell receptor beta chain sequence along with its context. Its target is not known. These data belong to a study of STAT3 mutations in large granular lymphocyte leukemia. Study-level points and caveats: In some patients, a small highly pathogenic clone possibly went undetected. Every T-cell large granular lymphocyte leukemia patient had at least one immunodominant TCR beta clonotype.

Trimming cost V 0 bases and J 4 bases, with 13 bases left between them. Germline V gene data show CDR1 as KGHSH and CDR2 as LQKENI. The length of the CDR3 is 16 residues. Only in-frame clones appear in the TCRdb table, and some are missing; sequencing was by immunoSEQ multiplex PCR. The sample contains under 2,500 clones, 66% of which appear only once. The source is a woman aged 50 to 60 with T-cell large granular lymphocyte leukemia. Some clones in this sample may be carry-over from other donors' samples. The sample comprised peripheral blood mononuclear cells. The chain links TRBV18 to TRBJ1-3; the D gene is possibly TRBD1 (5 bases). In nucleotides, the CDR3 is TGTGCCAGCTCACCACCGGGAGGGGTAAAAGGAAACACCATATATTTT. It encodes CASSPPGGVKGNTIYF.